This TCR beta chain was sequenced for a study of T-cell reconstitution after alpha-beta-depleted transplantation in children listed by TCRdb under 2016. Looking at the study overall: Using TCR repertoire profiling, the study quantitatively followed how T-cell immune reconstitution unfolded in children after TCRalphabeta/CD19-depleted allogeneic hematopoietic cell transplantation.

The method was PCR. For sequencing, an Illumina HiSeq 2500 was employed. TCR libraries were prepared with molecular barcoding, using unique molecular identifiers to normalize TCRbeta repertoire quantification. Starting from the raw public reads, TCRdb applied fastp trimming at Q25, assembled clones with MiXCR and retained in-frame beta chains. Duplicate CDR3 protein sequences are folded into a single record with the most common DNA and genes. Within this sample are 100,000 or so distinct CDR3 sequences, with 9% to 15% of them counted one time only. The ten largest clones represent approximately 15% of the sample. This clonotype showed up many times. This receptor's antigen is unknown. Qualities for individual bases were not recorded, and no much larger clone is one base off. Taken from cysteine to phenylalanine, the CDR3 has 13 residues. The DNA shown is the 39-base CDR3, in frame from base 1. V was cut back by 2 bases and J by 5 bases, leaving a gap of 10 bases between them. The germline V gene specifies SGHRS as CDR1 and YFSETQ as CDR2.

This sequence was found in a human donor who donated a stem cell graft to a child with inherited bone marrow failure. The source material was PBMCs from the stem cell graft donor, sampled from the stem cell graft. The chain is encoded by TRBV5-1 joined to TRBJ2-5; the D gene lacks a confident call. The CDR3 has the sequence CASSFKVRETQYF. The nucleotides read TGCGCCAGCAGCTTTAAGGTTCGCGAGACCCAGTACTTC.